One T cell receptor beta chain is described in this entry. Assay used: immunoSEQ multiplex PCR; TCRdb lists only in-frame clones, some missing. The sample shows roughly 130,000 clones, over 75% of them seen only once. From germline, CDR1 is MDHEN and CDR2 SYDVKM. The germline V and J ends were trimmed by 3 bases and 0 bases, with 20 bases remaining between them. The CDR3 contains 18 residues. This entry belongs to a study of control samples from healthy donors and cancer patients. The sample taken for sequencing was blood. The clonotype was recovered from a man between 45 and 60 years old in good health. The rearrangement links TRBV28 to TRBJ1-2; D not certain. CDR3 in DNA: TGTGCCAGCAGTTTGGGTGGGGTAGCCCTGGCGGCTAACTATGGCTACACCTTC. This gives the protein CASSLGGVALAANYGYTF.